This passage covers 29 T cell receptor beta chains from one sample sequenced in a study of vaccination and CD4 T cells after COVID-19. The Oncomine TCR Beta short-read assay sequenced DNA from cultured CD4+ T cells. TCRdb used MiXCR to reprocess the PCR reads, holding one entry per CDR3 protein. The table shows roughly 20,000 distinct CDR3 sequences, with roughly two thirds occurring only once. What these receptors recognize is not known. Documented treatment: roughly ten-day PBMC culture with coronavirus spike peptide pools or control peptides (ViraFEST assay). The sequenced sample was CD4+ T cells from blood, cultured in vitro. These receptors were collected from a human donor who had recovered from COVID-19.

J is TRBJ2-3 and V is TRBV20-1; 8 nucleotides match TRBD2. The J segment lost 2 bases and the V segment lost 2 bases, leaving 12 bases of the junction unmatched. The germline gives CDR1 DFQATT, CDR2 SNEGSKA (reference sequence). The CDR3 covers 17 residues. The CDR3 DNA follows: TGCAGTGCTAGAATCTCCCTCGCGGGAGGCCCCACAGATACGCAGTATTTT. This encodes CSARISLAGGPTDTQYF.

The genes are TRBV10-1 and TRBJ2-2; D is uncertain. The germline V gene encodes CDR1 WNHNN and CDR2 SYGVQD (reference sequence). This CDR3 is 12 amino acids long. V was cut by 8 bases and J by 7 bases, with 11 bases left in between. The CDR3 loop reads CASGLGFGELFF. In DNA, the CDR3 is TGCGCCAGCGGTTTAGGGTTCGGGGAGCTGTTTTTT.

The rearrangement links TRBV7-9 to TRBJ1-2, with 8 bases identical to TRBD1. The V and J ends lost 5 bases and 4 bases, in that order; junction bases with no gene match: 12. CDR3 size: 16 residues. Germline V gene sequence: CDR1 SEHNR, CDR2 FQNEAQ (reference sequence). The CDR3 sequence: CASSPPRRGRTYGYTF. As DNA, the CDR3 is TGTGCCAGCAGCCCCCCACGCAGGGGGCGTACCTATGGCTACACCTTC.

CDR3 coding DNA: TGTGCCAGCAGCTACAGCACGAATAGGAACACTGAAGCTTTCTTT. Protein: CASSYSTNRNTEAFF. This sequence joins TRBV7-3 and TRBJ1-1; unclear D gene. The ends were cut back, 4 bases at V and 1 base at J, with 13 bases in the middle. The germline V gene encodes CDR1 SGHTA and CDR2 FQGTGA. The CDR3 extends over 15 amino acids.

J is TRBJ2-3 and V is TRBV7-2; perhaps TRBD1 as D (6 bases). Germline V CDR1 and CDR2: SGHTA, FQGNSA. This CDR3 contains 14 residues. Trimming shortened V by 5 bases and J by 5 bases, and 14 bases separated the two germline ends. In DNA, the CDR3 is TGTGCCAGCAGCAAGAACAGGGTTGGAGATACGCAGTATTTT. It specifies CASSKNRVGDTQYF.

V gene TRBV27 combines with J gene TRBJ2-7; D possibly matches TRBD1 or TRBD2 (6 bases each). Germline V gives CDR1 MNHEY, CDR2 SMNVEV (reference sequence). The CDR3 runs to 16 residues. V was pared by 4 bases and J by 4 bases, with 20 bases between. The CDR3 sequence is CASSSPGGRLRYEQYF. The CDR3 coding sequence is TGTGCCAGCAGTTCCCCCGGGGGCCGGCTCAGGTACGAGCAGTACTTC.

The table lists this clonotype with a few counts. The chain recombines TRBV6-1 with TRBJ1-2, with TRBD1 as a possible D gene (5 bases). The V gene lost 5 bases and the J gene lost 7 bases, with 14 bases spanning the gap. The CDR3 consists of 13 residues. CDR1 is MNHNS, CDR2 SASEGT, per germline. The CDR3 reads CASSKEGRRGYTF. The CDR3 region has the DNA TGTGCCAGCAGTAAGGAGGGGCGGCGTGGCTACACCTTC.

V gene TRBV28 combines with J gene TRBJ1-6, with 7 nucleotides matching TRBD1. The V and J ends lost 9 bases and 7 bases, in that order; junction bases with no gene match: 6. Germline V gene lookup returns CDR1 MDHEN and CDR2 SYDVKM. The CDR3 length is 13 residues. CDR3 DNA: TGTGCCAGTCAGGGGGTGAGAAATTCACCCCTCCACTTT. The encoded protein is CASQGVRNSPLHF.

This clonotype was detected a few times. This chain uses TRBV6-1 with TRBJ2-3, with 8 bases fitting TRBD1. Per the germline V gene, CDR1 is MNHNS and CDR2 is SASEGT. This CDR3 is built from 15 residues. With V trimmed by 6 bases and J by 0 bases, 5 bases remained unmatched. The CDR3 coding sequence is TGTGCCAGCAGAAGGACAGGGATTAGCACAGATACGCAGTATTTT. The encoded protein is CASRRTGISTDTQYF.

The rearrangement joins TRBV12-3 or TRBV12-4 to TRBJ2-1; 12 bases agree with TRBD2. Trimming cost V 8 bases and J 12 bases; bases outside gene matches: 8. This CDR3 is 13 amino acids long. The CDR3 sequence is CASWASGRGGQFF. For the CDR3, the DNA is TGTGCCAGCTGGGCTAGCGGGAGGGGTGGGCAGTTCTTC.

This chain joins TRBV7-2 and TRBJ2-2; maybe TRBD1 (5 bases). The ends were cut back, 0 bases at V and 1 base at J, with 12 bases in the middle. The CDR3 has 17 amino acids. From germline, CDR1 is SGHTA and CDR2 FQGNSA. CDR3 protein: CASSLASRTMNTGELFF. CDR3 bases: TGTGCCAGCAGCTTAGCGTCCCGGACAATGAACACCGGGGAGCTGTTTTTT.

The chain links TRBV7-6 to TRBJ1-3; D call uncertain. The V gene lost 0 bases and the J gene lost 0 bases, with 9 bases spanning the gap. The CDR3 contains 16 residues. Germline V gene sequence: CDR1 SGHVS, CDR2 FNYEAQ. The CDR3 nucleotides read TGTGCCAGCAGCTTAGCGTCAGGCCTCTCTGGAAACACCATATATTTT. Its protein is CASSLASGLSGNTIYF.

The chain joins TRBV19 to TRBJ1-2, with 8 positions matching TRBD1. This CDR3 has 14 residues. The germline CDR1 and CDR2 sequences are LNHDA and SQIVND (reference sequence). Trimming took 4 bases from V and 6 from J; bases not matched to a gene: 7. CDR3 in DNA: TGTGCCAGTAGTAGACAGGGGTCATCGAATGGCTACACCTTC. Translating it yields CASSRQGSSNGYTF. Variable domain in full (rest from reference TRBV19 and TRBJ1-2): DGGITQSPKYLFRKEGQNVTLSCEQNLNHDAMYWYRQDPGQGLRLIYYSQIVNDFQKGDIAEGYSVSREKKESFPLTVTSAQKNPTAFYLCASSRQGSSNGYTFGSGTRLTVV.

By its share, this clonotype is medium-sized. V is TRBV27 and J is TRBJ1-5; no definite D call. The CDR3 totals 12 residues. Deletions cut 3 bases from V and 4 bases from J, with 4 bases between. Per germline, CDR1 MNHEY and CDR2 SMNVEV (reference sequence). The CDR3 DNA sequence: TGTGCCAGCAGTTTCCTTAATCAGCCCCAGCATTTT. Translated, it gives CASSFLNQPQHF.

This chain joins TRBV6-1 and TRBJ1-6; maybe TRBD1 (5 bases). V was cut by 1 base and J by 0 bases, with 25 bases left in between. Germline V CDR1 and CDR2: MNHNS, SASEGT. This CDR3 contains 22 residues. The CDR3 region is CASSEGFRGRGRQSSYNSPLHF. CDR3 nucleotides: TGTGCCAGCAGTGAAGGTTTTCGGGGGAGAGGGAGACAGAGCTCCTATAATTCACCCCTCCACTTT.

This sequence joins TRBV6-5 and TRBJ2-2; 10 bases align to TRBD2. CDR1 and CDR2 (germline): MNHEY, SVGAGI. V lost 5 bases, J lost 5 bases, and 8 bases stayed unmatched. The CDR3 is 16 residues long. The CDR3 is CASSPRGLALTGELFF. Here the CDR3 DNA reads TGTGCCAGCAGTCCCAGGGGACTAGCGCTAACCGGGGAGCTGTTTTTT.

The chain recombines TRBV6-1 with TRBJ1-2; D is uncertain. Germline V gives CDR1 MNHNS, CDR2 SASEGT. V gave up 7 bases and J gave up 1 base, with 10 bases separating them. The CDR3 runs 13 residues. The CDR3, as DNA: TGTGCCAGCACTGAGGCCCGTAACTATGGCTACACCTTC. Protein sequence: CASTEARNYGYTF.

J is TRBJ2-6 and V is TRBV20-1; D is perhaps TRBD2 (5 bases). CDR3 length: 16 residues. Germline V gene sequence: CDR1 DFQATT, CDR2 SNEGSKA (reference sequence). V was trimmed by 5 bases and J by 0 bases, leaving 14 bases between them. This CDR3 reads CSAPSGNPSGANVLTF. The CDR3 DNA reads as TGCAGTGCTCCCAGCGGTAACCCCTCTGGGGCCAACGTCCTGACTTTC.

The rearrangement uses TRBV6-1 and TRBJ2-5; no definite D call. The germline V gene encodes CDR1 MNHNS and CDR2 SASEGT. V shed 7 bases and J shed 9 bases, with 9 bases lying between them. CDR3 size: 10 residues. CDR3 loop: CASKGGAQYF. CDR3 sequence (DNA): TGTGCCAGCAAGGGTGGAGCCCAGTACTTC.

For the CDR3, the DNA is TGTGCCAGTAGCCCTTCTCGGTGGCAGCCCCAGCATTTT. Protein: CASSPSRWQPQHF. This sequence joins TRBV19 and TRBJ1-5; D not certain. With 6 bases removed from V and 7 bases from J, the gap between germline ends came to 13 bases. CDR3 length equals 13 residues. Germline-derived CDR1 and CDR2 are LNHDA and SQIVND (reference sequence).

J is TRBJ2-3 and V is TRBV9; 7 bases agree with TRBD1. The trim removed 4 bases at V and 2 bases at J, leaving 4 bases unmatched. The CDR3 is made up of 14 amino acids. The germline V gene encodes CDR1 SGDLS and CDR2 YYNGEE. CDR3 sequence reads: CASSRDSPTDTQYF. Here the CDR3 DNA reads TGTGCCAGCAGCAGGGACAGCCCCACAGATACGCAGTATTTT.

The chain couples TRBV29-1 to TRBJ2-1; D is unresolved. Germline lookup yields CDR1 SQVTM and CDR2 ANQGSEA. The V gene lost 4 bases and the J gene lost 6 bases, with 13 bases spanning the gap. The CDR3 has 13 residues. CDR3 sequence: CSVVPKPSNEQFF. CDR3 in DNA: TGCAGCGTTGTCCCCAAACCCTCCAATGAGCAGTTCTTC.

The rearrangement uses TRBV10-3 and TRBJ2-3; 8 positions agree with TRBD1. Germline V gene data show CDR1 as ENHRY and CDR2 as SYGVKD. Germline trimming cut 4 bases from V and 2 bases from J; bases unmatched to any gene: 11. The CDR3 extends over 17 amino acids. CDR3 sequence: CAISGKIGQGNTDTQYF. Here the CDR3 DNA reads TGTGCCATCAGTGGCAAGATCGGACAGGGAAACACAGATACGCAGTATTTT.

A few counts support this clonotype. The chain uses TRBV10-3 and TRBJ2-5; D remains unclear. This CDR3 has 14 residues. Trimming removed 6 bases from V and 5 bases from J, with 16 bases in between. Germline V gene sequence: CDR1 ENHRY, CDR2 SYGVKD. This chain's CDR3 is CAISQLKVGETQYF. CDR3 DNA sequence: TGTGCCATCAGCCAACTCAAAGTTGGGGAGACCCAGTACTTC.

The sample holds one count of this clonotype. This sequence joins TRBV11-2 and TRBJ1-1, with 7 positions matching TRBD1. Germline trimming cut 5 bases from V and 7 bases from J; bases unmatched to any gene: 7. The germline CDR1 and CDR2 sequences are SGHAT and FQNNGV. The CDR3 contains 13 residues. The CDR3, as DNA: TGTGCCAGCAGCATAAACAGGGGACGTGAAGCTTTCTTT. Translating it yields CASSINRGREAFF.

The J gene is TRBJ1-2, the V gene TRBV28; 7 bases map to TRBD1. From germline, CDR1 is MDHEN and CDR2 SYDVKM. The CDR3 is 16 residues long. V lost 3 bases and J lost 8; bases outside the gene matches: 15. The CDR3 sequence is CASSFGAGGFLGGYTF. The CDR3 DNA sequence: TGTGCCAGCAGTTTTGGGGCAGGGGGGTTTTTGGGGGGCTACACCTTC.

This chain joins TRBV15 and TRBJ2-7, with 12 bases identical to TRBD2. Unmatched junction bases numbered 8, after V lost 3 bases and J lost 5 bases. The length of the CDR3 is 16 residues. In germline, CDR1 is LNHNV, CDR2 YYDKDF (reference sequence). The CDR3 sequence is CATSRVLAGGLHEQYF. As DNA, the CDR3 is TGTGCCACCAGCAGGGTCCTAGCGGGAGGGCTGCACGAGCAGTACTTC.

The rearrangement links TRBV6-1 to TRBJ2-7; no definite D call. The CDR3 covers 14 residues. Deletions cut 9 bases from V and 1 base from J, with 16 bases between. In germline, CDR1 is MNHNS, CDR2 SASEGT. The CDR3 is CASTLVKGSYEQYF. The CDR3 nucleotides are TGTGCCAGTACCCTGGTCAAGGGATCCTACGAGCAGTACTTC.

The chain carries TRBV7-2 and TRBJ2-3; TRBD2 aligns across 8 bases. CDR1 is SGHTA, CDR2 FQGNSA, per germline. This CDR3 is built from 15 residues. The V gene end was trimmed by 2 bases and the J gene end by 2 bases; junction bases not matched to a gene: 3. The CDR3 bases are TGTGCCAGCAGCTTAACGCGGGAGGACACAGATACGCAGTATTTT. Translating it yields CASSLTREDTDTQYF.